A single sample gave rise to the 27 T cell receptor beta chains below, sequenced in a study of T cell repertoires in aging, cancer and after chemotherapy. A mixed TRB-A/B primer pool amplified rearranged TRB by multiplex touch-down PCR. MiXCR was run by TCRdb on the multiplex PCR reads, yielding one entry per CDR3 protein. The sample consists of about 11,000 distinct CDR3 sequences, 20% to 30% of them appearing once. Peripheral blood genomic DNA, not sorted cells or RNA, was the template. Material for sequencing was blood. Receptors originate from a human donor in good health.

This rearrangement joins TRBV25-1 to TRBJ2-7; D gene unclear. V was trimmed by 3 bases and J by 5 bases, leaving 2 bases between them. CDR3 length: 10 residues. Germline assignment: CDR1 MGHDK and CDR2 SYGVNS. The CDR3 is CASSDDEQYF. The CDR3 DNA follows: TGTGCCAGCAGTGACGACGAGCAGTACTTC.

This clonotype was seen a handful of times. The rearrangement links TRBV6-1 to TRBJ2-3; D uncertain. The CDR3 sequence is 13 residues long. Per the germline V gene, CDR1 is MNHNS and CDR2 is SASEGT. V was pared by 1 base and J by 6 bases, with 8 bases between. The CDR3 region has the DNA TGTGCCAGCAGTGAAGTTGCGCGGGATACGCAGTATTTT. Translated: CASSEVARDTQYF.

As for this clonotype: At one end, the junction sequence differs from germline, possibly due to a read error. CDR3 in DNA: TGTGCCAGCAGTTATCTTCCGGGGGGGGTGAGGTCGCACTTC. It translates to CASSYLPGGVRSHF. V and J are TRBV6-5 and TRBJ2-7, with 8 positions matching TRBD2. Germline V lookup: CDR1 MNHEY, CDR2 SVGAGI. The CDR3 totals 14 residues.

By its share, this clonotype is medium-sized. CDR3 residues: CAWSELQGGVRGYTF. The CDR3 nucleotides read TGTGCCTGGAGTGAACTACAGGGTGGGGTTCGGGGCTACACCTTC. The genes are TRBV30 and TRBJ1-2, with a possible D match to TRBD1 (6 bases). CDR1 and CDR2 (germline): GTSNPN, SVGIG (reference sequence). CDR3 length: 15 residues. V shed 1 base and J shed 8 bases, with 20 bases lying between them.

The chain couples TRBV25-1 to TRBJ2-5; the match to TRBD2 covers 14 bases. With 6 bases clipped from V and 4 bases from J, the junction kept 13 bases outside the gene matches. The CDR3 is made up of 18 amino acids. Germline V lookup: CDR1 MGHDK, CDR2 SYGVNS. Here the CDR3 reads CASRPGTSGGAPGETQYF. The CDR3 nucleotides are TGTGCCAGCAGGCCAGGGACTAGCGGGGGCGCCCCGGGAGAGACCCAGTACTTC.

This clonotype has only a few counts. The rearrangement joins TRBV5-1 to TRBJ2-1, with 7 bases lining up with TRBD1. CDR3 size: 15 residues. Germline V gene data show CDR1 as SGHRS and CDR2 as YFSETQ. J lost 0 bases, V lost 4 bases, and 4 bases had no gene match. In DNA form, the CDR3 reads TGCGCCAGCAGCCCGCGACAGGGCTCCTACAATGAGCAGTTCTTC. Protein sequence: CASSPRQGSYNEQFF. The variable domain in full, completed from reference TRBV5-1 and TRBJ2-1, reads KAGVTQTPRYLIKTRGQQVTLSCSPISGHRSVSWYQQTPGQGLQFLFEYFSETQRNKGNFPGRFSGRQFSNSRSEMNVSTLELGDSALYLCASSPRQGSYNEQFFGPGTRLTVL.

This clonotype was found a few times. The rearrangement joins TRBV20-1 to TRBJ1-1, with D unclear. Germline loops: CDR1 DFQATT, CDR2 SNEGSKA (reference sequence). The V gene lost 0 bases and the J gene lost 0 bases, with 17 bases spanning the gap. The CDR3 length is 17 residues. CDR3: CSARDLGGLLMNTEAFF. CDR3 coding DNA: TGCAGTGCTAGAGATCTTGGAGGACTCCTCATGAACACTGAAGCTTTCTTT.

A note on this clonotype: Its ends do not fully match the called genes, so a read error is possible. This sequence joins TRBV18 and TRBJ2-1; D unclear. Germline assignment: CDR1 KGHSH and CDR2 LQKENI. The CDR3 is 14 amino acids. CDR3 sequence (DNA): TGTCCCAGCTCACAAGAGTGGACCGTGAATGAGCAGTTCTTC. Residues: CPSSQEWTVNEQFF. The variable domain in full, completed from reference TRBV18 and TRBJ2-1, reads NAGVMQNPRHLVRRRGQEARLRCSPMKGHSHVYWYRQLPEEGLKFMVYLQKENIIDESGMPKERFSAEFPKEGPSILRIQQVVRGDSAAYFCPSSQEWTVNEQFFGPGTRLTVL.

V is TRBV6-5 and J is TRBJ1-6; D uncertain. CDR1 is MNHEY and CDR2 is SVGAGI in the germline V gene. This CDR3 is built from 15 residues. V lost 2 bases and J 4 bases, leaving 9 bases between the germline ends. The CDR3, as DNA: TGTGCCAGCAGTTACAGAGATCTTTATAATTCACCCCTCCACTTT. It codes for CASSYRDLYNSPLHF.

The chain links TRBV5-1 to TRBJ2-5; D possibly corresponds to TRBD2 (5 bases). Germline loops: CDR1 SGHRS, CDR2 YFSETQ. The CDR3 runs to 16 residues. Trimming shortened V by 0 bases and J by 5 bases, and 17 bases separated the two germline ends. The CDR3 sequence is CASSLVDSRISETQYF. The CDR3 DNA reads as TGCGCCAGCAGCTTGGTGGACTCCCGGATCTCGGAGACCCAGTACTTC.

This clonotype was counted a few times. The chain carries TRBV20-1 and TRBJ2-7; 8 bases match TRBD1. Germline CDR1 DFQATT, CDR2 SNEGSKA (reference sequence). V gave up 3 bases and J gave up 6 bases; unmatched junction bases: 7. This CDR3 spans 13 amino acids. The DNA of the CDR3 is TGCAGTGCTAGGCGGCAGGGGGCGATCGAGCAGTACTTC. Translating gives CSARRQGAIEQYF.

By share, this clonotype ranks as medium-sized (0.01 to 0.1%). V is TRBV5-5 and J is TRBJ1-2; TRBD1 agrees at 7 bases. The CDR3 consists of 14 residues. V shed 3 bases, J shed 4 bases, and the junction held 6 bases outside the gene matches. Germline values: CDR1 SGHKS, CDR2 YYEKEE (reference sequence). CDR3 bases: TGTGCCAGCAGCTCAGGAACAGGGGCCTATGGCTACACCTTC. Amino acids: CASSSGTGAYGYTF.

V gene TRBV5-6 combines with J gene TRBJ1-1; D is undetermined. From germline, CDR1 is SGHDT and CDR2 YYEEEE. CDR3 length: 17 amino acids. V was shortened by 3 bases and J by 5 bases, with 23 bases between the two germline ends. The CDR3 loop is CASSSRRSRTGWTEAFF. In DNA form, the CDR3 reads TGTGCCAGCAGCTCCCGGCGTTCCAGGACGGGTTGGACTGAAGCTTTCTTT.

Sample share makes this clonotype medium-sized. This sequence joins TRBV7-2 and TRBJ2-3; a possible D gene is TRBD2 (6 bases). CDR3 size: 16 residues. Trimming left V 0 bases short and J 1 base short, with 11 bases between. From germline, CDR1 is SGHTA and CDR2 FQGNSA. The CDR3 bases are TGTGCCAGCAGCTTAGCGGGGACGGGGGGCACAGATACGCAGTATTTT. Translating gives CASSLAGTGGTDTQYF.

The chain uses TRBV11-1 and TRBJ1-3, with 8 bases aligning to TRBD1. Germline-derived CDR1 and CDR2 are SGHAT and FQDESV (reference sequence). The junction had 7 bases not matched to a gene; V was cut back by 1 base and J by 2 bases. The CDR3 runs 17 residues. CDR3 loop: CASSLVSLTGAGNTIYF. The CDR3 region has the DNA TGTGCCAGCAGCTTAGTCAGTCTGACAGGGGCTGGAAACACCATATATTTT.

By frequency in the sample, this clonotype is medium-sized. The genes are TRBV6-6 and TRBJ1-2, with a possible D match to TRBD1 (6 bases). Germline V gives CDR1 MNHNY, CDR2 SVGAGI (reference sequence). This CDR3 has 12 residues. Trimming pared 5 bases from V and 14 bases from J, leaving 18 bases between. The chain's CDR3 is CASSRVVTGPTF. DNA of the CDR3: TGTGCCAGCAGTCGAGTGGTTACAGGGCCAACCTTC.

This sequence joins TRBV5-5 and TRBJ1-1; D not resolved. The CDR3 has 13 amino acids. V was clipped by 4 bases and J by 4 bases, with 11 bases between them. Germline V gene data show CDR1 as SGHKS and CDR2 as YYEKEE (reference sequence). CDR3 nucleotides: TGTGCCAGCAGCAGCGGTGCAGGCACTGAAGCTTTCTTT. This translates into CASSSGAGTEAFF.

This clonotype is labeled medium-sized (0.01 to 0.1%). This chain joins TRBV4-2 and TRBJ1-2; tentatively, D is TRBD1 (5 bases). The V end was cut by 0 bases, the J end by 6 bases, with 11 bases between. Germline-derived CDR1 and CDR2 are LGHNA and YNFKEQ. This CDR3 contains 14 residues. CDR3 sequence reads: CASSQEQGRHGYTF. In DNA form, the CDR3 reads TGTGCCAGCAGCCAAGAGCAGGGAAGGCATGGCTACACCTTC.

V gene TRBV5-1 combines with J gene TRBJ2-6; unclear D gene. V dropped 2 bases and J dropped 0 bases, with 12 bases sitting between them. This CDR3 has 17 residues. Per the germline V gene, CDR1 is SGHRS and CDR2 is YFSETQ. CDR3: CASSFDYGSSGANVLTF. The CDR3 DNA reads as TGCGCCAGCAGCTTTGATTACGGATCCTCTGGGGCCAACGTCCTGACTTTC.

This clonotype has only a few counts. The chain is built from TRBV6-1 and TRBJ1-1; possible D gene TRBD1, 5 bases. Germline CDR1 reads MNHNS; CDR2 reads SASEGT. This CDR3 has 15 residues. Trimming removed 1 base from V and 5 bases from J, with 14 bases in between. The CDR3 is CASSEGAGGWTEAFF. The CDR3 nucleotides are TGTGCCAGCAGTGAAGGGGCCGGGGGGTGGACTGAAGCTTTCTTT.

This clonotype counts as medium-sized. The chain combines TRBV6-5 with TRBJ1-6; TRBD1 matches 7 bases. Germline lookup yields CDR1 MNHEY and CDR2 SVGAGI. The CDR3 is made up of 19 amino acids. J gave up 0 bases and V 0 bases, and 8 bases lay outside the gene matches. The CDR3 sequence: CASSYSRRPGGSYNSPLHF. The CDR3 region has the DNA TGTGCCAGCAGTTACTCGAGACGCCCAGGGGGCTCCTATAATTCACCCCTCCACTTT.

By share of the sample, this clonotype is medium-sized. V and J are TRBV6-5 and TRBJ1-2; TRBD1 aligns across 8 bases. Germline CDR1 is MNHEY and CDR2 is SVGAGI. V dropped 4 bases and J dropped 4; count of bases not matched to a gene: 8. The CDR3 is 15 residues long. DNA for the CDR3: TGTGCCAGCAGTTTCCGACAGGGGATGGGCTATGGCTACACCTTC. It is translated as CASSFRQGMGYGYTF.

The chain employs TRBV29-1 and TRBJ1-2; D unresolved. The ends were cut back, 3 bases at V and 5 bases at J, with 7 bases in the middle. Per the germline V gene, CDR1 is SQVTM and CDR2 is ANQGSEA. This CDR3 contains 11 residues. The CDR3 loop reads CSVEAEYGYTF. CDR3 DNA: TGCAGCGTTGAGGCGGAATATGGCTACACCTTC. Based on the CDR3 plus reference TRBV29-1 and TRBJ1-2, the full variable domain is SAVISQKPSRDICQRGTSLTIQCQVDSQVTMMFWYRQQPGQSLTLIATANQGSEATYESGFVIDKFPISRPNLTFSTLTVSNMSPEDSSIYLCSVEAEYGYTFGSGTRLTVV.

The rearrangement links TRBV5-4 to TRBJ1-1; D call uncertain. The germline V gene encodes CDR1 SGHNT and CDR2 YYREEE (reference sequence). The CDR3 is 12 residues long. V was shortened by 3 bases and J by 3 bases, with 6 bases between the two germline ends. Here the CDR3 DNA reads TGTGCCAGCAGCTCCGGGTACACTGAAGCTTTCTTT. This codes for CASSSGYTEAFF.

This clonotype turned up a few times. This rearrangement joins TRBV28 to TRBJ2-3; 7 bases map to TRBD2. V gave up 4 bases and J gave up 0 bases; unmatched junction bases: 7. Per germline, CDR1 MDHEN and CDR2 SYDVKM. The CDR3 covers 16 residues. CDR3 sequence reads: CASSSRGLTSTDTQYF. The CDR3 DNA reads TGTGCCAGCAGTTCGCGGGGGTTAACTAGCACAGATACGCAGTATTTT.

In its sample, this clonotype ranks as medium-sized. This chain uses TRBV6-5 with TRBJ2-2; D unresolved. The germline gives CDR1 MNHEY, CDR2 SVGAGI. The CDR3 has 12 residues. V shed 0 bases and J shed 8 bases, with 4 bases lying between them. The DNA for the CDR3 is TGTGCCAGCAGTTACTCGAGGGGGGAGCTGTTTTTT. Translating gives CASSYSRGELFF.

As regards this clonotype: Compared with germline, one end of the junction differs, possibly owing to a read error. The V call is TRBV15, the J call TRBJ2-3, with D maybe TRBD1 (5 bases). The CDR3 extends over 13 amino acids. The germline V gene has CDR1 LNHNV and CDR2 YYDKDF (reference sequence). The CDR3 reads CATSRDRTGTQYF. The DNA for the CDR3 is TGTGCCACCAGCAGAGATCGAACAGGTACGCAGTATTTT. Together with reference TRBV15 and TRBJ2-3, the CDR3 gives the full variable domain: DAMVIQNPRYQVTQFGKPVTLSCSQTLNHNVMYWYQQKSSQAPKLLFHYYDKDFNNEADTPDNFQSRRPNTSFCFLDIRSPGLGDTAMYLCATSRDRTGTQYFGPGTRLTVL.